What follows describes a single T cell receptor (beta chain). No antigen is known for it. Other DNA sequences in this specimen translate into the identical CDR3. The data are from a study of shared clonotypes between healthy human individuals. Background on the study: A donor's plate count was three for CD4 naive and three for CD4 memory; CD8 naive had two and CD8 memory one. The study, taken as a whole, reports: Larger estimated richness was generally seen in naive subsets than in memory subsets.

The CDR3 runs to 13 residues. Germline V gives CDR1 SGHNT, CDR2 YYREEE (reference sequence). V trimming: 4 bases; J trimming: 3 bases; junction bases outside the gene matches: 3. The protocol was immunoSEQ multiplex PCR, while the TCRdb copy is restricted to in-frame clones and leaves out a portion. This sample has about 300,000 clones; approximately 79% occur once, and the top ten carry about 9.3%. The clonotype comes from a man aged 30 to 39 in good health. The V and J genes are TRBV5-4 and TRBJ2-5, with 7 nucleotides matching TRBD2. Sequenced material: memory CD4+ T cells sorted from blood. Subset reported: CD45RA-negative fraction. In nucleotides, the CDR3 is TGTGCCAGCAGCCGGGACTATGAAGAGACCCAGTACTTC. Its translation is CASSRDYEETQYF.